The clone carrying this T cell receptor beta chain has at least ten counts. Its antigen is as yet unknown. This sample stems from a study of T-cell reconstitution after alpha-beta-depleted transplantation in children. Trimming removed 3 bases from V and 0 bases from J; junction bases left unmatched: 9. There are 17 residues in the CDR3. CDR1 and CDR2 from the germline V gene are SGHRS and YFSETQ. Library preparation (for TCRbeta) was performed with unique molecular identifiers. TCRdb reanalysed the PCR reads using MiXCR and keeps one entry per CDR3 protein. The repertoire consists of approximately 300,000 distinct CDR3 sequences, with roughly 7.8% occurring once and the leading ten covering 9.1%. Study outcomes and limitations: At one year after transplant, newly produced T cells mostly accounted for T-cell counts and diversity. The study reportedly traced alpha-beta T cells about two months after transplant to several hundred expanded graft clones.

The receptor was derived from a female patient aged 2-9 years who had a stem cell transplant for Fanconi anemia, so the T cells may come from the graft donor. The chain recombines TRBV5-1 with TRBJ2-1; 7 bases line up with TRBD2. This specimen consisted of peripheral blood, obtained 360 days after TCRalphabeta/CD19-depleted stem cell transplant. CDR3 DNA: TGCGCCAGCAGCTCCGGACTAGGAGGCTCCTCCTACAATGAGCAGTTCTTC. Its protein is CASSSGLGGSSYNEQFF.